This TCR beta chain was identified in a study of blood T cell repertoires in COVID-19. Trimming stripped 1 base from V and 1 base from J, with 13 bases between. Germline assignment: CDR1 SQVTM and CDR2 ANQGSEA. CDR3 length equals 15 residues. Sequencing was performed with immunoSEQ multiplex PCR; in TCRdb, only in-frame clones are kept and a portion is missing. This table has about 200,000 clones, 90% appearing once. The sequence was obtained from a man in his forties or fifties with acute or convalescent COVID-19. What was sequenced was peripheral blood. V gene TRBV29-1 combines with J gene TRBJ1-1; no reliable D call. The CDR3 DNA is TGCAGCGTTGAAGGAAGAGGGCGAAGGAACACTGAAGCTTTCTTT. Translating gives CSVEGRGRRNTEAFF.